This TCR beta chain was captured by sequencing in a study of regulatory T cells in long-lasting Graves disease. The sample's time point: newly diagnosed GD, antithyroid drugs for less than 3 months. From RNA extracted from PBMCs, the TCR library was made. The study's findings and limits: Lower TCR diversity was seen in persistent Graves' patients than in newly diagnosed ones. Gene preferences differed: TRBV28, TRBJ1-2, TRBJ2-5 in persistent cases.

This clonotype was observed at least ten times. Its specificity is unknown. The V and J ends lost 8 bases and 3 bases, in that order; junction bases with no gene match: 7. CDR1 is SNHLY and CDR2 is FYNNEI in the germline V gene. The CDR3 loop spans 13 amino acids. The TCR beta library used iRepertoire HTBI primers with Arm-PCR amplification of CDR3. One entry per CDR3 protein results from TCRdb running MiXCR on the multiplex PCR reads. The sample consists of 350,000 to 450,000 distinct CDR3 sequences, over 9.5% of them appearing once. The data were also submitted as part of a second study, on T cells in Graves' hyperthyroidism and ophthalmopathy. That work contributes: Pregnant or lactating patients were excluded, as were those with uncontrolled infection or other autoimmune disease.

This clonotype was sampled from a woman aged 18-29 years with Graves disease. V and J are TRBV2 and TRBJ2-7; 7 nucleotides align to TRBD2. Sequencing was performed on peripheral blood mononuclear cells (PBMCs), taken at new diagnosis, from a patient treated with antithyroid drugs. DNA of the CDR3: TGTGCCAGCCGGGACTACGAGGACTACGAGCAGTACTTC. This encodes CASRDYEDYEQYF.